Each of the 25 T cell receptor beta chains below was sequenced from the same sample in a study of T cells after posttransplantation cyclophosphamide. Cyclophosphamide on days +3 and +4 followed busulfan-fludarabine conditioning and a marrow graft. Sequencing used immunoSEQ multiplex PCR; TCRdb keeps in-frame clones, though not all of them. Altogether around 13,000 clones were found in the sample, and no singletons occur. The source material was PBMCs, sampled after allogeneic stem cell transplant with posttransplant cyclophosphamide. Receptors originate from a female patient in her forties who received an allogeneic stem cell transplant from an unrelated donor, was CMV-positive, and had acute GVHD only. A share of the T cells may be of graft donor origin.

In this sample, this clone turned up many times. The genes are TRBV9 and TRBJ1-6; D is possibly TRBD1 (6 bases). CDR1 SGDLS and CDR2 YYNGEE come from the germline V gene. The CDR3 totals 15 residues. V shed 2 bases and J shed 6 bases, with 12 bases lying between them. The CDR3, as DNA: TGTGCCAGCAGCGTTGGGATAGGGGGTAATTCACCCCTCCACTTT. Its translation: CASSVGIGGNSPLHF.

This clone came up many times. The CDR3 is CASSSLGEGGTEAFF. CDR3 coding DNA: TGTGCCAGCAGCTCCCTCGGGGAGGGAGGGACTGAAGCTTTCTTT. The J gene is TRBJ1-1, the V gene TRBV7-9; D is unresolved. Germline CDR1 SEHNR, CDR2 FQNEAQ (reference sequence). Trimming removed 4 bases at V and 5 bases at J, with 17 bases between. The CDR3 contains 15 residues.

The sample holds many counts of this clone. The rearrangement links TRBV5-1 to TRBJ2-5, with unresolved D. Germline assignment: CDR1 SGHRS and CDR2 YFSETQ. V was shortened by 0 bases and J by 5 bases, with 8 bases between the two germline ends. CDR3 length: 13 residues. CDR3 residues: CASSLGGVETQYF. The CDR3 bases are TGCGCCAGCAGCTTGGGAGGAGTCGAGACCCAGTACTTC.

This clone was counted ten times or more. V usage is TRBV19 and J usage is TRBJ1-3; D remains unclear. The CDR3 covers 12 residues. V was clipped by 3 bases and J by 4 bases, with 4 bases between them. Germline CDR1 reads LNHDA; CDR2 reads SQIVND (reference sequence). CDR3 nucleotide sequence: TGTGCCAGTAGTATTCGGGGAAACACCATATATTTT. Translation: CASSIRGNTIYF. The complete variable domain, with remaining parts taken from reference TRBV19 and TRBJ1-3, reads DGGITQSPKYLFRKEGQNVTLSCEQNLNHDAMYWYRQDPGQGLRLIYYSQIVNDFQKGDIAEGYSVSREKKESFPLTVTSAQKNPTAFYLCASSIRGNTIYFGEGSWLTVV.

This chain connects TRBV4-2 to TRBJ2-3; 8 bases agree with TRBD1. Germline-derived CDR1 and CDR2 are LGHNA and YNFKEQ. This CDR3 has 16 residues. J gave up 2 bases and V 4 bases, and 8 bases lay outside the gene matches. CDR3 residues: CASSLRGQGVTDTQYF. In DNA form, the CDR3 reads TGTGCCAGCAGCCTCAGGGGGCAAGGTGTCACAGATACGCAGTATTTT.

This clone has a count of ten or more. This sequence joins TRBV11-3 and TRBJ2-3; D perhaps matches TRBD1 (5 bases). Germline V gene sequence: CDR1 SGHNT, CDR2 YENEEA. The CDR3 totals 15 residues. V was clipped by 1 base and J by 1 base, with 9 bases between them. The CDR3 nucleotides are TGTGCCAGCAGCTTAGGGACAACTGGCACAGATACGCAGTATTTT. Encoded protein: CASSLGTTGTDTQYF. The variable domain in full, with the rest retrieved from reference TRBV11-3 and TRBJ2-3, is EAGVVQSPRYKIIEKKQPVAFWCNPISGHNTLYWYLQNLGQGPELLIRYENEEAVDDSQLPKDRFSAERLKGVDSTLKIQPAELGDSAVYLCASSLGTTGTDTQYFGPGTRLTVL.

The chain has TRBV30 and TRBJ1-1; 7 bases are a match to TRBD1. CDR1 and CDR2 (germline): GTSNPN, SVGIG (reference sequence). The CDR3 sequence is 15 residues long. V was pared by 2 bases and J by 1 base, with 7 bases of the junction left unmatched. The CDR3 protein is CAWSFSGQTNTEAFF. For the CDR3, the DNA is TGTGCCTGGAGTTTTTCGGGACAGACGAACACTGAAGCTTTCTTT.

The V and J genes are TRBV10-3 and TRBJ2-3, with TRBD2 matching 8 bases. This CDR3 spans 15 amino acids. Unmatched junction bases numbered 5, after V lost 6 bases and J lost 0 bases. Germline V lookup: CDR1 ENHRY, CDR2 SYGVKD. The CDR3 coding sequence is TGTGCCATCAGGGACTTAGCGGGGAGCACAGATACGCAGTATTTT. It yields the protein CAIRDLAGSTDTQYF.

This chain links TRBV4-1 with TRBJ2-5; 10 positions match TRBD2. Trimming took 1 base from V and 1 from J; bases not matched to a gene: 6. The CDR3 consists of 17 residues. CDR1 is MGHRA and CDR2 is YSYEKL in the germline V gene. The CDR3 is CASSQAGAGGAQETQYF. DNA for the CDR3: TGCGCCAGCAGCCAAGCGGGAGCGGGAGGGGCCCAAGAGACCCAGTACTTC.

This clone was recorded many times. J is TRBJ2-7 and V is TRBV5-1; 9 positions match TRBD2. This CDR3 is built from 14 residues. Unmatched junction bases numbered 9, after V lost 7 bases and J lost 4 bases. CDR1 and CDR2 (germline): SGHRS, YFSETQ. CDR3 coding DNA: TGCGCCAGCTCAGTGACTAGCGGAAATTACGAGCAGTACTTC. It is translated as CASSVTSGNYEQYF.

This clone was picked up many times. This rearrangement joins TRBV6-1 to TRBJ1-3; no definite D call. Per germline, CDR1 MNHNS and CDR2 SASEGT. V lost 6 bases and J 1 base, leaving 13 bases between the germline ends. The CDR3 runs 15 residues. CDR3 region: CASRPYGRSGNTIYF. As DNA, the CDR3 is TGTGCCAGCAGACCTTATGGCAGGTCTGGAAACACCATATATTTT.

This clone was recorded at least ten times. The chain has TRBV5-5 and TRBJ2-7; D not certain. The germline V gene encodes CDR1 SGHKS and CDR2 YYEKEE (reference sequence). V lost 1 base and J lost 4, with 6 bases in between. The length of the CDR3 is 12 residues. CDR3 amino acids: CASSLSVYEQYF. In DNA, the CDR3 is TGTGCCAGCAGCTTGTCGGTTTACGAGCAGTACTTC. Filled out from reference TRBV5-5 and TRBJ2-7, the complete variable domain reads DAGVTQSPTHLIKTRGQQVTLRCSPISGHKSVSWYQQVLGQGPQFIFQYYEKEERGRGNFPDRFSARQFPNYSSELNVNALLLGDSALYLCASSLSVYEQYFGPGTRLTVT.

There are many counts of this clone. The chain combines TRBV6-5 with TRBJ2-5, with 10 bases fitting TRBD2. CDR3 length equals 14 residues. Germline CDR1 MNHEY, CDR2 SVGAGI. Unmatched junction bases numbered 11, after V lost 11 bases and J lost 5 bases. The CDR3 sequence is CAGLKGLARETQYF. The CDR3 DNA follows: TGTGCCGGATTGAAGGGACTAGCGAGGGAGACCCAGTACTTC.

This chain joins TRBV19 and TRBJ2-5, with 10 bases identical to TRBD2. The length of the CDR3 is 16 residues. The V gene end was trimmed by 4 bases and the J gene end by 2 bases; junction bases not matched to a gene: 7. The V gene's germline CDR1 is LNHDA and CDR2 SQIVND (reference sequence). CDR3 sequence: CASSTSLAGRQETQYF. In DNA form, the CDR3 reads TGTGCCAGTAGTACTTCACTAGCGGGGAGGCAAGAGACCCAGTACTTC.

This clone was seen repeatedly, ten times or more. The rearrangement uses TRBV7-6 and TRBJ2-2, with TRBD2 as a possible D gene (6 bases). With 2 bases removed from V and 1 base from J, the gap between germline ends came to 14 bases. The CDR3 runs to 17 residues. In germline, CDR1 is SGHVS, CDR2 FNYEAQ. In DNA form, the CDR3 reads TGTGCCAGCAGCTTACGTCAAATTAGCGGGAACACCGGGGAGCTGTTTTTT. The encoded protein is CASSLRQISGNTGELFF.

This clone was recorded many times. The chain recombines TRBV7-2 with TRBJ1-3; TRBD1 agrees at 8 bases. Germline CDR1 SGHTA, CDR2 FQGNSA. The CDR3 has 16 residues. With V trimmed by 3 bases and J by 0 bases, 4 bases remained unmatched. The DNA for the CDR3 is TGTGCCAGCAGCTTCCCGACAGGGGTCTCTGGAAACACCATATATTTT. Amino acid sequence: CASSFPTGVSGNTIYF.

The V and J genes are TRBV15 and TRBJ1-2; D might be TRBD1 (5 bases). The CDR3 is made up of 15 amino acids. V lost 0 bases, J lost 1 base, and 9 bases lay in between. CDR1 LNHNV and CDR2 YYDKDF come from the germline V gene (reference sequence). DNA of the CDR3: TGTGCCACCAGCAGAGAGTGGGGGGATAACTATGGCTACACCTTC. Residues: CATSREWGDNYGYTF.

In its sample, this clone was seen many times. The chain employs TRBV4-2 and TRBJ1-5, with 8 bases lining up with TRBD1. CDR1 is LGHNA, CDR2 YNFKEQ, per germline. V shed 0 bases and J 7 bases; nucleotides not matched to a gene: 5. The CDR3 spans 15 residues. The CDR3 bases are TGTGCCAGCAGCCAAGAAGCAGGGGGCTGGCAGCCCCAGCATTTT. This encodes CASSQEAGGWQPQHF.

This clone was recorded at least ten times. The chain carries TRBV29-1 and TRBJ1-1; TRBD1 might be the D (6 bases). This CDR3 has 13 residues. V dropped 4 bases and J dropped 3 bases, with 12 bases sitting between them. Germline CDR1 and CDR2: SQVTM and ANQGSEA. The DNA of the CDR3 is TGCAGCGTTGGTAAGGGGGTGGACACTGAAGCTTTCTTT. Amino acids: CSVGKGVDTEAFF.

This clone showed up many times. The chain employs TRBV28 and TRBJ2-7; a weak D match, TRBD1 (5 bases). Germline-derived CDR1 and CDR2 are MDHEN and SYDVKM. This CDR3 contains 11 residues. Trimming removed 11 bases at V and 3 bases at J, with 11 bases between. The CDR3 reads CAPGQVYEQYF. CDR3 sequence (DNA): TGTGCCCCAGGGCAGGTCTACGAGCAGTACTTC.

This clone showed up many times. The DNA for the CDR3 is TGTGCCATCAGGCTAGCGGGAGAAGTAGATACGCAGTATTTT. Translating gives CAIRLAGEVDTQYF. The chain couples TRBV10-3 to TRBJ2-3, with 10 bases identical to TRBD2. In germline, CDR1 is ENHRY, CDR2 SYGVKD. The J segment lost 5 bases and the V segment lost 6 bases, leaving 5 bases of the junction unmatched. The CDR3 loop spans 14 amino acids.

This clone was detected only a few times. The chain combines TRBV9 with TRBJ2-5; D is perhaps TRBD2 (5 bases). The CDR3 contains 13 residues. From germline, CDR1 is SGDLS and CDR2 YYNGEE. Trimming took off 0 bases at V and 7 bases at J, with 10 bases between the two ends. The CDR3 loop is CASSVVEGGTQYF. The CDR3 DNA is TGTGCCAGCAGCGTAGTAGAGGGCGGGACCCAGTACTTC. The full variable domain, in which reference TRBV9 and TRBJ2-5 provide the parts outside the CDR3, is DSGVTQTPKHLITATGQRVTLRCSPRSGDLSVYWYQQSLDQGLQFLIQYYNGEERAKGNILERFSAQQFPDLHSELNLSSLELGDSALYFCASSVVEGGTQYFGPGTRLLVL.

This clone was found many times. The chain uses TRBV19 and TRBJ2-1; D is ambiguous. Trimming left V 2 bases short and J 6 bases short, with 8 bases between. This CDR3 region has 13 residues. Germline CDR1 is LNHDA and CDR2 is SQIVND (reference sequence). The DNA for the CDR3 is TGTGCCAGTAGTATAAAGCTAGGCAATGAGCAGTTCTTC. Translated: CASSIKLGNEQFF.

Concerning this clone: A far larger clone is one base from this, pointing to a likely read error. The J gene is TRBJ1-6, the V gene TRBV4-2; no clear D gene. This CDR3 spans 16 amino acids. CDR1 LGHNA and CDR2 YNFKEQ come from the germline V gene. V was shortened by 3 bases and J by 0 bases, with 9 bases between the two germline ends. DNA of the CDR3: TGTGCCAGCAGCCACCTCGAGGGCTCCTATAATTCACCCCTCCACTTT. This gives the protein CASSHLEGSYNSPLHF.

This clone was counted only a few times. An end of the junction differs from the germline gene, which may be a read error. Here the CDR3 reads CASTGQGVGDYGCTF. Here the CDR3 DNA reads TGTGCCAGCACCGGACAGGGGGTCGGGGACTATGGCTGCACCTTC. V gene TRBV6-5 combines with J gene TRBJ1-2, with 10 bases fitting TRBD1. Germline-derived CDR1 and CDR2 are MNHEY and SVGAGI. The CDR3 loop spans 15 amino acids.